These 10 T cell receptor beta chains share one sample of origin, sequenced in a study of OX40 agonist ivuxolimab in advanced cancers. Assay: immunoSEQ multiplex PCR; the TCRdb copy retains only in-frame clones and omits some. The sample records 73,000 or so clones, 80% to 85% being singletons. Source: CD4+ or CD8+ T cells sorted from blood, taken in a trial of the OX40 agonist ivuxolimab. These receptors all come from an adult with an advanced solid tumor such as melanoma, head and neck, liver or kidney cancer.

The rearrangement links TRBV14 to TRBJ2-6, with D possibly called TRBD1 or TRBD2 (6 bases each). Trimming cost V 8 bases and J 4 bases, with 21 bases left between them. Germline values: CDR1 SGHDN, CDR2 FVKESK. The CDR3 extends over 17 amino acids. CDR3 DNA: TGTGCCAGCGCTCCAAACTATGGGGGGCCCGGGGCCAACGTCCTGACTTTC. Its translation is CASAPNYGGPGANVLTF. Full variable domain (missing parts from reference TRBV14 and TRBJ2-6): EAGVTQFPSHSVIEKGQTVTLRCDPISGHDNLYWYRRVMGKEIKFLLHFVKESKQDESGMPNNRFLAERTGGTYSTLKVQPAELEDSGVYFCASAPNYGGPGANVLTFGAGSRLTVL.

The chain employs TRBV29-1 and TRBJ2-1, with D possibly matching TRBD1 (7 bases). The V end lost 4 bases, the J end lost 4 bases, and 20 bases lay between the germline ends. Germline CDR1 SQVTM, CDR2 ANQGSEA. The CDR3 extends over 16 amino acids. CDR3 region: CSVGGGGTVAYNEQFF. In DNA, the CDR3 is TGCAGCGTTGGAGGGGGCGGGACAGTCGCTTACAATGAGCAGTTCTTC.

In its sample, this clone was seen once. CDR3 in DNA: TGCGCCAGCAGCCAAGGGGGACTAGCGGGCGCTAGCACAGATACGCAGTATTTT. Translated: CASSQGGLAGASTDTQYF. This rearrangement joins TRBV4-1 to TRBJ2-3; 12 positions match TRBD2. V was clipped by 1 base and J by 0 bases; unmatched bases: 5. The CDR3 is made up of 18 amino acids. Germline V gene lookup returns CDR1 MGHRA and CDR2 YSYEKL.

The CDR3 coding sequence is TGTGCCAGCAGTGTCCAGGGGTACGGTGGCTACACCTTC. Translating gives CASSVQGYGGYTF. The chain recombines TRBV6-1 with TRBJ1-2; tentatively, D is TRBD1 (6 bases). This CDR3 is built from 13 residues. V was shortened by 4 bases and J by 7 bases, with 13 bases between the two germline ends. Per germline, CDR1 MNHNS and CDR2 SASEGT.

The V call is TRBV7-9, the J call TRBJ2-7; D gene ambiguous. V lost 2 bases and J 1 base, leaving 18 bases between the germline ends. Germline lookup yields CDR1 SEHNR and CDR2 FQNEAQ (reference sequence). The CDR3 runs to 17 residues. The CDR3 nucleotides read TGTGCCAGCAGCTTAATTTCGTTTAAGGAATTTTCCTACGAGCAGTACGTC. This sequence encodes CASSLISFKEFSYEQYV.

The J gene is TRBJ1-1, the V gene TRBV13; D not certain. The CDR3 length is 16 residues. The V and J ends lost 7 bases and 0 bases respectively, with 18 bases between them. Per the germline V gene, CDR1 is PRHDT and CDR2 is FYEKMQ (reference sequence). CDR3 sequence (DNA): TGTGCCAGCACCCACCGGACCGCGAGATTGAACACTGAAGCTTTCTTT. Amino acids: CASTHRTARLNTEAFF.

The chain uses TRBV28 and TRBJ1-2; no reliable D call. V gave up 2 bases and J gave up 7 bases, with 14 bases separating them. The CDR3 is 14 amino acids. Germline lookup yields CDR1 MDHEN and CDR2 SYDVKM. The CDR3 DNA is TGTGCCAGCAGTTTAGTCACACCTTTGCTTGGCTACACCTTC. Its translation: CASSLVTPLLGYTF.

Here the CDR3 DNA reads TGTGCCAGCAGTGGGGACAGGGGAGAGACCCAGTACTTC. Protein sequence: CASSGDRGETQYF. The chain employs TRBV2 and TRBJ2-5; 10 bases agree with TRBD1. The CDR3 spans 13 residues. From germline, CDR1 is SNHLY and CDR2 FYNNEI. Unmatched junction bases numbered 0, after V lost 4 bases and J lost 4 bases.

The V and J genes are TRBV5-6 and TRBJ1-2; 10 nucleotides agree with TRBD1. There are 14 residues in the CDR3. CDR1 SGHDT and CDR2 YYEEEE come from the germline V gene. V was clipped by 2 bases and J by 6 bases; unmatched bases: 4. The CDR3 DNA reads as TGTGCCAGCAGCTTTCTAGGACAGGGGGATGGCTACACCTTC. As protein: CASSFLGQGDGYTF.

Concerning this clone itself: Other DNA sequences in this specimen translate into the identical CDR3. V gene TRBV6-5 combines with J gene TRBJ1-1; D unresolved. With 2 bases removed from V and 4 bases from J, the gap between germline ends came to 8 bases. Germline CDR1 MNHEY, CDR2 SVGAGI. The CDR3 runs 13 residues. The chain's CDR3 is CASSYTRGTEAFF. CDR3 sequence (DNA): TGTGCCAGCAGTTACACCCGAGGCACTGAAGCTTTCTTT.